This T cell receptor beta chain appears in the sequencing data of a study of T cells in Graves' hyperthyroidism and ophthalmopathy. On the study more broadly: Peripheral blood was obtained at initial diagnosis, preceding any treatment.

The germline V gene has CDR1 LNHDA and CDR2 SQIVND (reference sequence). The CDR3 has 15 amino acids. Germline trimming cut 5 bases from V and 2 bases from J; bases unmatched to any gene: 7. In its sample, this clonotype was seen a few times. What it binds is not known. Using RNA transcripts as the source, TCR beta CDR3 regions were amplified. The HTBI primer set was used in a first-round RT-PCR of the TCR CDR3. TCRdb processed the multiplex PCR reads anew with MiXCR; each CDR3 protein has one entry. There are around 690,000 distinct CDR3 sequences in the sample; roughly 20% occur only once, and 30% to 40% lies in the top ten. Findings and caveats of the study: Ophthalmopathy stood apart from stable hyperthyroidism in a 13 V-J model.

This chain uses TRBV19 with TRBJ2-7, with 9 bases identical to TRBD1. Source material: blood. The sequence derives from a man aged 30-40 years with Graves' ophthalmopathy. CDR3 residues: CASSSGQGVTYEQYF. CDR3 nucleotides: TGTGCCAGTAGTTCGGGACAGGGAGTTACCTACGAGCAGTACTTC.